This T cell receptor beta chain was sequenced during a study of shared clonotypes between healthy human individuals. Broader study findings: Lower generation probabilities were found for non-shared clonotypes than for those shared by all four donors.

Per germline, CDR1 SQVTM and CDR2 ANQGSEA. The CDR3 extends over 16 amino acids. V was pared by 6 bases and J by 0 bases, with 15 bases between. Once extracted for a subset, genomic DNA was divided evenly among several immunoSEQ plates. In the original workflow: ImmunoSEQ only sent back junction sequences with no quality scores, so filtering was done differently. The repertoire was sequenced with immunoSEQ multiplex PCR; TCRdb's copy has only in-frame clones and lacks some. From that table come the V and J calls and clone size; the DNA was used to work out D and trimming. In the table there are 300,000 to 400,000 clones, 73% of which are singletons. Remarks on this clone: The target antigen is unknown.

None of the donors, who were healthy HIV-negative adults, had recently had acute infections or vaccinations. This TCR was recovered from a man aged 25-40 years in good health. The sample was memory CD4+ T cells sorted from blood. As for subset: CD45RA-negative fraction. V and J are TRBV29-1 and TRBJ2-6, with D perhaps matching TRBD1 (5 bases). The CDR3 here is CSVTWGAHSGANVLTF. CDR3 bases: TGCAGCGTCACCTGGGGCGCCCACTCTGGGGCCAACGTCCTGACTTTC.